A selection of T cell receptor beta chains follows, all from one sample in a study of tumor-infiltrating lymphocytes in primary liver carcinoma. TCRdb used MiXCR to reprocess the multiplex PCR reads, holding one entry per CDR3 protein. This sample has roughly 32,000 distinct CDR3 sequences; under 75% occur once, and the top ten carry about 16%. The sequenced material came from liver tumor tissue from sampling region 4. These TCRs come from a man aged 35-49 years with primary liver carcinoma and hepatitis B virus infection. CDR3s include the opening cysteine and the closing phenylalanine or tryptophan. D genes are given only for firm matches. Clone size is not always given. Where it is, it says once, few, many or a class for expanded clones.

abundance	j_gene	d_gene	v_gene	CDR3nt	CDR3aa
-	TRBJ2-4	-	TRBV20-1	TGCAGTGCCCCCGGGGTTTTAGAGGGCAAAAACATTCAGTACTTC	CSAPGVLEGKNIQYF
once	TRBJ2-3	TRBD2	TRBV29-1	TGCGGCGCCGATACCTTCGGGACTAGCGGGAGAACAGATACTCAGTATTTT	CGADTFGTSGRTDTQYF
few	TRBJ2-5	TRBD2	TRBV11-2	TGTGCCAGCACCAACCCCGGGAGGGAGGAGACCCAGTACTTC	CASTNPGREETQYF
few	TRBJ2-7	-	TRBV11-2	TGTGCCAGCAGCTCTAACAGAGACTCCTACGAGCAGTACTTT	CASSSNRDSYEQYF
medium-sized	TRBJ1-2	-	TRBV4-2	TGTGCCAGCAGCCAAGGCGCCAGGAGCCCCTATGGCTACACCTTC	CASSQGARSPYGYTF
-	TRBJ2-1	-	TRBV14	TGTGCCAGCAGTGCCGTGGGATGGGTAAACAATGAGCAGTTCTTC	CASSAVGWVNNEQFF
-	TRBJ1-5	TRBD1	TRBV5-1	TGCGCCAACAGCTGGGGGGAACAGGGGGTAAATCAGCCCCAGCATTTC	CANSWGEQGVNQPQHF
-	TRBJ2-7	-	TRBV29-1	TGCAGCGCCATGAGATCTGGGACCGGCACTCCTTACGTGCAGTACTTC	CSAMRSGTGTPYVQYF
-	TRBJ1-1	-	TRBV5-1	TGCGCCATCAGCTTGGAACTGTCAGGTTCGACTTTCTTT	CAISLELSGSTFF
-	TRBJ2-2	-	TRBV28	TGTACCAGCAGTTTCAACAGGCCGAACACCGGGGAGCTCTTTTTT	CTSSFNRPNTGELFF
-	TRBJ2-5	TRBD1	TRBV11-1	TGTGCCATCAGTCCGGGACAGGGGAACCAAGAGACCCAGTACTTC	CAISPGQGNQETQYF
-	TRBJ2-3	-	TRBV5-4	TGTGCCACAAGCCCCCTGAGTGTTAATACGCAGTATTTT	CATSPLSVNTQYF
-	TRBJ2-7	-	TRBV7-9	TGCGCCAGCAGCTTGCCAGGTAAGGACCAGTACTTC	CASSLPGKDQYF
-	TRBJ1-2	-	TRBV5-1	TGTGCCAGCAGCGGCAGGGTGGACTATGGCTACACCTTC	CASSGRVDYGYTF
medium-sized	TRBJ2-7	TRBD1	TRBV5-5	TGTGCCAGCAGTTCACCGGACAGGCCTACGGGCTACGAGCAGTACTTC	CASSSPDRPTGYEQYF
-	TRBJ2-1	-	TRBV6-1	TGTGCCAGCAATGGAGGGACAGTGGATGAGCAGTTCTTC	CASNGGTVDEQFF
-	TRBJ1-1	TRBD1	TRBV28	TGTTCCAGAACCGGGGGACAGCCGAACACTGAAGCTTTCTTT	CSRTGGQPNTEAFF
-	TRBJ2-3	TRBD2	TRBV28	TGTGCCAGCAGTCTAATCCCTTGGACTAGCGGGATAAGAGGTATCGGGACAGATACGCAGTATTTT	CASSLIPWTSGIRGIGTDTQYF
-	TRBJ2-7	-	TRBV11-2	TGTGCCGGCAGCGGAAGCGGGTGGAACGGGCAATACTTC	CAGSGSGWNGQYF
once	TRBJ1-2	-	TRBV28	TGTGCCAGCTGTAGACAGAGACGGTGGTATGGCTACACCTTC	CASCRQRRWYGYTF
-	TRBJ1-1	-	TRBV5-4	TGTGCCAGCAGCCCTAGGACAGATCTAAGTGGGACTGAAGCTTTCTTT	CASSPRTDLSGTEAFF
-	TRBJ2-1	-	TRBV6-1	TGTGCCAGCAGTGAAGAAGCGGGTGGATGCGATGAGCAGTTCTTC	CASSEEAGGCDEQFF
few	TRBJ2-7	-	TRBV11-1	TGTACCAGTAGTTCATCCCGGGACTCCTCCTACGAGCAGTACTTC	CTSSSSRDSSYEQYF
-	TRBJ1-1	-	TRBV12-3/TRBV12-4	TGTGCGAGCAGCTCAGGGGATTCGAACATTGAAGCTTTCTTT	CASSSGDSNIEAFF
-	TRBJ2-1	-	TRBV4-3	TGCGCCAGCGGCCAAGATCCCTACTCGGAATACAATGAGCAGTTTTTC	CASGQDPYSEYNEQFF
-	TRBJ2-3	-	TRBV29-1	-	CGVVAKGATQYF
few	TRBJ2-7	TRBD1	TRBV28	TGTGTCAGCAGATTACAGGGGCCCGTGGGGCAGTACTTC	CVSRLQGPVGQYF
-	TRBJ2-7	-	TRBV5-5	TGTGCCAGCAGCTTCCGGGACGGGGGTAACGAGCAGTACTTC	CASSFRDGGNEQYF
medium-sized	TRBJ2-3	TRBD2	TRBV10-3	TGTGCCATCGCCCGGGGGGTGACAGATACGCAGTATTTT	CAIARGVTDTQYF